A selection of T cell receptor beta chains follows, all from one sample in a study of T cells in Graves' hyperthyroidism and ophthalmopathy. MiXCR, applied by TCRdb to the multiplex PCR reads, yields one record per CDR3 protein. Among 500,000 or so distinct CDR3 sequences, 15% to 20% were seen once, and the ten largest hold approximately 32%. Sequencing was done on a sample of blood. The receptors were sampled from a woman aged 30 to 39 with Graves' ophthalmopathy. CDR3s include the opening cysteine and the closing phenylalanine or tryptophan. The D gene is left open where the match is weak. Only some rows state a clone size, as once, few, many or a class for expanded clones.

D gene	V gene	J gene	clone size	CDR3 protein
TRBD1	TRBV10-1	TRBJ2-7	many	CASSEQQGTYEQYF
-	TRBV20-1	TRBJ1-1	many	CSARDRRETEGTEAFF
TRBD1	TRBV13	TRBJ1-1	many	CASSRGQGSVTEAFF
-	TRBV30	TRBJ1-5	few	CAWSNPGTAIDQPQHF
-	TRBV4-1	TRBJ2-1	few	CASSQGTKGEQFF
-	TRBV11-2	TRBJ2-2	few	CASTLFGGANTGELFF
-	TRBV5-8	TRBJ2-1	-	CASSLDSTSSYNEQFF
-	TRBV6-1	TRBJ2-3	-	CASSDAPLAGRTDTQYF
TRBD2	TRBV28	TRBJ2-7	many	CASSTGHLGLAGRSYEQYF
-	TRBV2	TRBJ1-6	-	CASILDNSPLHF
TRBD1	TRBV12-3/TRBV12-4	TRBJ2-7	once	CASRSQMPTGTGEQYF
TRBD2	TRBV4-3	TRBJ2-2	few	CASSQAPSGSRIEGELFF
-	TRBV12-3/TRBV12-4	TRBJ2-7	-	CASSTQGPYEQYF
TRBD2	TRBV7-9	TRBJ2-3	-	CASSLGVSGIRDTQYF
-	TRBV20-1	TRBJ1-1	many	CSARAGGGTEAFF
TRBD1	TRBV11-2	TRBJ2-2	few	CASSTWTLAGGFSGELFF
-	TRBV3-1	TRBJ2-5	few	CASSQRGSGAETQYF
-	TRBV7-3	TRBJ2-7	-	CASSLGGTPYEQYF
-	TRBV20-1	TRBJ2-7	many	CSAPPGGTLSYEQYF
-	TRBV4-1	TRBJ2-4	-	CASSQTRGAKNIQYF
TRBD2	TRBV12-3/TRBV12-4	TRBJ2-1	many	CASSPPGLAGQIGNEQFF
-	TRBV7-6	TRBJ2-3	-	CASSFTGSAGTASTDTQYF
TRBD1	TRBV6-2/TRBV6-3	TRBJ1-6	many	CASRRDSNSPLHF
TRBD1	TRBV5-1	TRBJ2-7	-	CASSLTSGTGKEQYF
-	TRBV18	TRBJ1-1	many	CASSGGQNTEAFF
-	TRBV7-6	TRBJ2-1	-	CASSLGRGLKGNEQFF
TRBD1	TRBV2	TRBJ1-2	many	CASSEAQTGRYGYTF
-	TRBV3-1	TRBJ2-2	few	CASSQVFNLEAPTGNTGELFF
TRBD2	TRBV20-1	TRBJ2-1	once	CSAGAGGEQFF
TRBD2	TRBV10-3	TRBJ2-7	few	CATSSGLSSYEQYF
-	TRBV11-2	TRBJ2-7	-	CASSLGRGGSNSYEQYF
-	TRBV5-1	TRBJ1-5	many	CASSLDRENQPQHF
TRBD1	TRBV29-1	TRBJ2-7	few	CSGPPMGQEIEEQYF
-	TRBV7-9	TRBJ1-5	few	CASSSLGSQPQHF
-	TRBV28	TRBJ2-4	many	CASSSPKPALAKNIQYF
-	TRBV29-1	TRBJ2-7	many	CSVEVQGTYEQYF
TRBD2	TRBV7-2	TRBJ2-1	many	CASSAELAILTYNEQFF